This T cell receptor beta chain was retrieved from a study of metastatic and nonmetastatic thyroid tumors. About the study: Both malignant and benign thyroid patients supplied peripheral blood and tumor or nodule tissue samples, across which the repertoires of these patients were then compared.

This CDR3 is built from 16 residues. Germline V gene sequence: CDR1 DFQATT, CDR2 SNEGSKA (reference sequence). V lost 1 base and J lost 4; bases outside the gene matches: 6. Regarding this clone: Its cognate antigen is unknown.

Nobody among the patients had been given any treatment before thyroid surgery. General study results and limits: Significantly higher TCR beta diversity was reportedly seen in malignant thyroid tumors than benign nodules, in blood and tumor.

In the authors' methods: A classifier of distant metastasis in papillary thyroid cancer was built from CDR3 differences (across clinicopathological groups). Through MiXCR, TCRdb re-clonotyped the PCR reads. The V and J calls were not made by the authors but by TCRdb's processing. The sample contains about 38,000 clones, less than 60% of which appear only once. The clonotype comes from a male donor with papillary thyroid cancer or a benign thyroid nodule (not recorded which). Some clones in this sample may be carry-over from other donors' samples. Source material: tumor tissue. The rearrangement joins TRBV20-1 to TRBJ2-1; TRBD2 agrees at 11 bases. For the CDR3, the DNA is TGCAGTGCTAGAGCCCCCGGACTAGCGGGTTACAATGAGCAGTTCTTC. Protein sequence: CSARAPGLAGYNEQFF.